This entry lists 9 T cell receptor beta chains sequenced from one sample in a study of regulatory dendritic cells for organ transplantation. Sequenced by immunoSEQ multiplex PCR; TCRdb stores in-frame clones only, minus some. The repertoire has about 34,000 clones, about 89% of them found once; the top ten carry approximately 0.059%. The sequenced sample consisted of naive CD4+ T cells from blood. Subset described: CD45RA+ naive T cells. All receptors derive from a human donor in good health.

CDR3 in DNA: TGTGCCAGCCTTATCCGTTCCCCTCGGACAGATACGCAGTATTTT. This encodes CASLIRSPRTDTQYF. This sequence joins TRBV6-1 and TRBJ2-3, with D uncertain. Germline V lookup: CDR1 MNHNS, CDR2 SASEGT. The CDR3 is 15 residues long. Trimming cost V 8 bases and J 3 bases, with 18 bases left between them.

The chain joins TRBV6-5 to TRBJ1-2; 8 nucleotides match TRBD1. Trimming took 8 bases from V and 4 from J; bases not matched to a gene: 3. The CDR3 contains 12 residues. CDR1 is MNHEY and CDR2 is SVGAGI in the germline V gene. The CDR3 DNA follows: TGTGCCAGCGGAGACAGGGGCTATGGCTACACCTTC. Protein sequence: CASGDRGYGYTF.

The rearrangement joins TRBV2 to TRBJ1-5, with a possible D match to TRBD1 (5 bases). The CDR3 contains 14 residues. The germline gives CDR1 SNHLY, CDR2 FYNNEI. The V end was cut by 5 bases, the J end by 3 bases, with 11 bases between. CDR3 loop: CASSITGNNQPQHF. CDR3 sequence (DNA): TGTGCCAGCAGTATCACAGGAAACAATCAGCCCCAGCATTTT.

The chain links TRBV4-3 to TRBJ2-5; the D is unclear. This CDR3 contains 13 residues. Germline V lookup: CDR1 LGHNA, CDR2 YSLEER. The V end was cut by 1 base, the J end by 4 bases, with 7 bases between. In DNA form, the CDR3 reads TGCGCCAGCAGCCAAGGGGAAGGAGAGACCCAGTACTTC. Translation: CASSQGEGETQYF.

CDR3 coding DNA: TGTGCCAGCACCGCCAGGTATAATTCACCCCTCCACTTT. Amino acid sequence: CASTARYNSPLHF. V gene TRBV28 combines with J gene TRBJ1-6, with D hard to call. Deletions cut 7 bases from V and 4 bases from J, with 8 bases between. The CDR3 has 13 amino acids. Per the germline V gene, CDR1 is MDHEN and CDR2 is SYDVKM.

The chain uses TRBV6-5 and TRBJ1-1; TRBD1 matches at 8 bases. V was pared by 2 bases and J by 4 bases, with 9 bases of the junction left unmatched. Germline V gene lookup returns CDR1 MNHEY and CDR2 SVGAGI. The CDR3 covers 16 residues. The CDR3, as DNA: TGTGCCAGCAGTTACCACCAAAGGACAGGGACCACTGAAGCTTTCTTT. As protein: CASSYHQRTGTTEAFF.

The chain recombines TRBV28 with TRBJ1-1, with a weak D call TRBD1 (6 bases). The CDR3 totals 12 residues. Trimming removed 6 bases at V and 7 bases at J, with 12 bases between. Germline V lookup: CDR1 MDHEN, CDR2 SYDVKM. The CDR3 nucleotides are TGTGCCAGCAGGTACAGGGAACGTGAAGCTTTCTTT. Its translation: CASRYREREAFF.

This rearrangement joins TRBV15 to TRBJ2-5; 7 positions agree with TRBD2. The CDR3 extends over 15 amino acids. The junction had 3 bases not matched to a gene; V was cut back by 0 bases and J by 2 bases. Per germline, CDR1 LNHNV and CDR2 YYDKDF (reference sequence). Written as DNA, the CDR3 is TGTGCCACCAGCAGAGATGGGCGGGGGCAAGAGACCCAGTACTTC. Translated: CATSRDGRGQETQYF.

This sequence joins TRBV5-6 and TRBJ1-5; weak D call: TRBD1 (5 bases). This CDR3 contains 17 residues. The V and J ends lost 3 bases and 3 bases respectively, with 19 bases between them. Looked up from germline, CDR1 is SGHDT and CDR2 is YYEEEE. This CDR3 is CASSSPVGWGNNQPQHF. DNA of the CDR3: TGTGCCAGCAGCTCCCCAGTCGGTTGGGGGAACAATCAGCCCCAGCATTTT.